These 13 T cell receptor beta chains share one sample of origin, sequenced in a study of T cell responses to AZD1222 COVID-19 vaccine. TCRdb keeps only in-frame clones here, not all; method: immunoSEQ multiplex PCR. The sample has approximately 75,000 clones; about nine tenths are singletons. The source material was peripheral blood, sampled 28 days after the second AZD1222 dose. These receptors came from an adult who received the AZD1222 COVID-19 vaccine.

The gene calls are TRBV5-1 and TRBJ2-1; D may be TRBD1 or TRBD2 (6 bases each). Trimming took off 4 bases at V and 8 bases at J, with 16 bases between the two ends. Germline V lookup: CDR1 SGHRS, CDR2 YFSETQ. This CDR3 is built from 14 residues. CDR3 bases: TGCGCCAGCAGCCGGGGGCCCCAGGGATATGAGCAGTTCTTC. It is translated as CASSRGPQGYEQFF. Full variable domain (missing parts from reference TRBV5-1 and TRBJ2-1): KAGVTQTPRYLIKTRGQQVTLSCSPISGHRSVSWYQQTPGQGLQFLFEYFSETQRNKGNFPGRFSGRQFSNSRSEMNVSTLELGDSALYLCASSRGPQGYEQFFGPGTRLTVL.

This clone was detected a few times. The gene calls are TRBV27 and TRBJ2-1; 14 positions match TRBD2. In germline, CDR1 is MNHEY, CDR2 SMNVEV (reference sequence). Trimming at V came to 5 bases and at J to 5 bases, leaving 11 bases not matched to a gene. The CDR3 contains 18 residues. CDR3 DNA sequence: TGTGCCAGCAGTCTAAGCCCCAGACTAGCGGGGGGGCACAATGAGCAGTTCTTC. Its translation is CASSLSPRLAGGHNEQFF.

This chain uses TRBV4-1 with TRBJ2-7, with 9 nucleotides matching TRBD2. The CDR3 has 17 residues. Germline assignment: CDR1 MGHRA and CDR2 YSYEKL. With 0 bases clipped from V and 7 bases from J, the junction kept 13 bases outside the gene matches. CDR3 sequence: CASSQEGELAGTREQYF. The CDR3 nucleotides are TGCGCCAGCAGCCAAGAGGGCGAGCTAGCGGGGACGAGGGAGCAGTACTTC.

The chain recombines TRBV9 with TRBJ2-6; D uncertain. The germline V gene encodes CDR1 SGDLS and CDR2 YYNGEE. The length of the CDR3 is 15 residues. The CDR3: CATSRLGSGANVLTF. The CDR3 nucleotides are TGTGCGACCAGCAGGCTGGGCTCTGGGGCCAACGTCCTGACTTTC.

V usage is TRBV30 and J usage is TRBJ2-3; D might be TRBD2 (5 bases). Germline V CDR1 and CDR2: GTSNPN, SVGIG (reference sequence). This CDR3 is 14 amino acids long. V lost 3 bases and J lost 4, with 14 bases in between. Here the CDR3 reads CAWRGLGGADTQYF. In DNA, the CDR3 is TGTGCCTGGAGGGGTTTAGGAGGTGCAGATACGCAGTATTTT.

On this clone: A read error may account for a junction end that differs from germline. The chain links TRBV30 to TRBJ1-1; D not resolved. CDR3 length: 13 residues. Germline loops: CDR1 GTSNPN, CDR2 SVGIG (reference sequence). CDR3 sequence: CAWNGRVVTEAFF. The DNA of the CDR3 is TGTGCTTGGAATGGTAGGGTGGTCACTGAAGCTTTCTTT.

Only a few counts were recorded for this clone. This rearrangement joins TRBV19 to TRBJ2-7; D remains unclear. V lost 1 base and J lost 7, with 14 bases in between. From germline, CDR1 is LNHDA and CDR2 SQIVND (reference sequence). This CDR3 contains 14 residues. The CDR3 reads CASSIGTLMGEQYF. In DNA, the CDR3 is TGTGCCAGTAGTATAGGGACCCTAATGGGGGAGCAGTACTTC.

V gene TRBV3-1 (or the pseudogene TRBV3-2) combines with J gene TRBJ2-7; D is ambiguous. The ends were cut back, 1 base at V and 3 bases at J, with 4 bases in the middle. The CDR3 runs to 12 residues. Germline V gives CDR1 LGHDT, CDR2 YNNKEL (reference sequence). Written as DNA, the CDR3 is TGTGCCAGCAGCCAAGCGGGCTACGAGCAGTACTTC. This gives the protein CASSQAGYEQYF.

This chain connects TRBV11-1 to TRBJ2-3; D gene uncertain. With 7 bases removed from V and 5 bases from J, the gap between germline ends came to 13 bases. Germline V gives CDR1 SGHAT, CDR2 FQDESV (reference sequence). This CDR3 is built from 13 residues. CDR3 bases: TGTGCCAGCACCCCATTTGGCGTAGATACGCAGTATTTT. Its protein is CASTPFGVDTQYF.

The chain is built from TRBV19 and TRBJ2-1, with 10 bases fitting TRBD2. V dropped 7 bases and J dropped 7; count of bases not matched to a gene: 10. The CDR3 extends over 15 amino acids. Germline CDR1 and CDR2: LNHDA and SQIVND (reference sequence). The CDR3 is CASIQGLAGENEQFF. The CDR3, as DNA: TGTGCCAGTATCCAGGGGCTAGCGGGAGAAAATGAGCAGTTCTTC.

Written as DNA, the CDR3 is TGTGCCAGCAGCTTACTCGGACAGCGGATGAGCTACGAGCAGTACTTC. The encoded protein is CASSLLGQRMSYEQYF. This chain joins TRBV7-9 and TRBJ2-7, with D maybe TRBD1 (6 bases). Germline V gene sequence: CDR1 SEHNR, CDR2 FQNEAQ (reference sequence). The CDR3 extends over 16 amino acids. V was pared by 2 bases and J by 3 bases, with 17 bases between.

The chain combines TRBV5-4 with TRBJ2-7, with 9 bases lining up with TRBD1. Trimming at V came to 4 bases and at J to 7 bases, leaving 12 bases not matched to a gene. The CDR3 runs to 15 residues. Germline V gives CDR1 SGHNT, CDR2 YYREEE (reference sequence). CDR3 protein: CASSISRDRVEEQYF. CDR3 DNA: TGTGCCAGCAGCATCTCTCGGGACAGGGTTGAAGAGCAGTACTTC. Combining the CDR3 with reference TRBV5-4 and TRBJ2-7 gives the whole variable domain ETGVTQSPTHLIKTRGQQVTLRCSSQSGHNTVSWYQQALGQGPQFIFQYYREEENGRGNFPPRFSGLQFPNYSSELNVNALELDDSALYLCASSISRDRVEEQYFGPGTRLTVT.

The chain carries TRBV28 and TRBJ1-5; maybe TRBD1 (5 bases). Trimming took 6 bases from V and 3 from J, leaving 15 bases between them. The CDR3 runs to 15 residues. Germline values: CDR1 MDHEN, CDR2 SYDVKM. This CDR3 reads CASSPPQGLNQPQHF. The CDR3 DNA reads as TGTGCCAGCAGCCCACCCCAGGGTCTCAATCAGCCCCAGCATTTT. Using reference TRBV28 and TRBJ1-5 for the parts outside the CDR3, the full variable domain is DVKVTQSSRYLVKRTGEKVFLECVQDMDHENMFWYRQDPGLGLRLIYFSYDVKMKEKGDIPEGYSVSREKKERFSLILESASTNQTSMYLCASSPPQGLNQPQHFGDGTRLSIL.